Described below is a single T cell receptor (beta chain) sequence and its context. Enrolled during active infection, Seattle patients were then followed longitudinally. This specimen belongs to a study of blood T cell repertoires in COVID-19. Study overall: There were acute and convalescent COVID-19 samples, and they came from the United States, Italy and Spain. Sources were T cells, B-cell-depleted T cells, or PBMCs; the material itself was cDNA or gDNA.

Per the original data handling: Estimation of nucleated cell counts was performed using reference gene primer amplification. The data were produced by immunoSEQ multiplex PCR, yet TCRdb's version contains in-frame clones alone and is incomplete. The V and J calls and clone size come from that table; D and trimming were worked out from the DNA. The repertoire holds 300,000 to 450,000 clones, with approximately 89% as singletons. CDR3 length: 13 amino acids. The V end lost 5 bases, the J end lost 4 bases, and 11 bases lay between the germline ends. Germline CDR1 reads MDHEN; CDR2 reads SYDVKM. The receptor's source is a woman in her sixties or seventies with COVID-19, enrolled during active disease. Specimen: peripheral blood. V gene TRBV28 combines with J gene TRBJ1-2; tentatively, D is TRBD1 (5 bases). The CDR3 DNA sequence: TGTGCCAGCAGTCCCTCAGGGTTCTATGGCTACACCTTC. Protein sequence: CASSPSGFYGYTF.